These 32 T cell receptor beta chains originate from one sample sequenced in a study of post-analysis software for immune sequencing data. Whole-study results and caveats: TRBV5-6, TRBV5-1 and TRBV20-1 belonged to a set of a handful of TRBV segments that were more frequent in patients than controls.

Tagging with unique molecular identifiers was a feature of the TCR beta cDNA libraries. TCRdb processed the PCR reads anew with MiXCR; each CDR3 protein has one entry. The sample has roughly 730,000 distinct CDR3 sequences, just under 30% seen once; the top ten hold around 0.6%. Which antigens these TCRs recognize remains unknown. Material for sequencing was blood. Source of these receptors: a girl aged 5-17 years with multiple sclerosis.

The CDR3 loop reads CASSFAPEQGLGNQPQHF. The CDR3 bases are TGTGCCAGCAGTTTTGCCCCGGAACAGGGGCTTGGCAATCAGCCCCAGCATTTT. The chain has TRBV12-3 or TRBV12-4 and TRBJ1-5; 7 nucleotides line up with TRBD1. The CDR3 runs to 18 residues. V gave up 3 bases and J gave up 2 bases; unmatched junction bases: 13.

This clonotype was counted only a few times. The chain couples TRBV4-3 to TRBJ2-1, with 7 bases lining up with TRBD2. Germline assignment: CDR1 LGHNA and CDR2 YSLEER. The CDR3 is 16 amino acids. The V and J ends lost 1 base and 5 bases, in that order; junction bases with no gene match: 8. The CDR3 DNA is TGCGCCAGCAGCCAAGGTAAAGGGAGGGTGGACAATGAGCAGTTCTTC. This codes for CASSQGKGRVDNEQFF.

V is TRBV5-1 and J is TRBJ2-1, with D tentatively TRBD2 (5 bases). The CDR3 totals 14 residues. With 0 bases removed from V and 9 bases from J, the gap between germline ends came to 13 bases. From germline, CDR1 is SGHRS and CDR2 YFSETQ. The CDR3 reads CASSLVASPAEQFF. CDR3 sequence (DNA): TGCGCCAGCAGCTTGGTGGCTAGCCCAGCTGAGCAGTTCTTC.

The chain links TRBV27 to TRBJ1-2; no definite D call. CDR1 is MNHEY and CDR2 is SMNVEV in the germline V gene (reference sequence). The V gene lost 5 bases and the J gene lost 8 bases, with 15 bases spanning the gap. CDR3 length: 13 residues. The CDR3 DNA follows: TGTGCCAGCAGTGGGGAAGGGTCTATGGGCTACACCTTC. Translating gives CASSGEGSMGYTF.

This chain joins TRBV6-1 and TRBJ2-7; D not resolved. The CDR3 length is 13 residues. Trimming took off 1 base at V and 3 bases at J, with 7 bases between the two ends. The V gene's germline CDR1 is MNHNS and CDR2 SASEGT. CDR3 loop: CASSEGTDYEQYF. In DNA form, the CDR3 reads TGTGCCAGCAGTGAAGGGACGGACTACGAGCAGTACTTC.

This clonotype has just a few counts. V is TRBV6-6 and J is TRBJ1-4; 7 nucleotides agree with TRBD1. V was clipped by 2 bases and J by 2 bases; unmatched bases: 5. CDR1 and CDR2 (germline): MNHNY, SVGAGI (reference sequence). The CDR3 contains 16 residues. This chain's CDR3 is CASSYPRQGTNEKLFF. The DNA of the CDR3 is TGTGCCAGCAGTTACCCCAGACAGGGCACTAATGAAAAACTGTTTTTT.

This clonotype was detected only a few times. The chain couples TRBV4-3 to TRBJ2-5; TRBD2 might be the D (6 bases). Germline V gene lookup returns CDR1 LGHNA and CDR2 YSLEER. V lost 1 base to trimming and J lost 5 bases, with 17 bases between them. The CDR3 loop spans 16 amino acids. CDR3 loop: CASSQGAGRVGETQYF. As DNA, the CDR3 is TGCGCCAGCAGCCAAGGCGCGGGAAGGGTCGGGGAGACCCAGTACTTC.

This clonotype came up a few times. The chain carries TRBV5-1 and TRBJ2-2; 10 bases fit TRBD1. Germline V gives CDR1 SGHRS, CDR2 YFSETQ. The CDR3 is made up of 18 amino acids. The V and J ends lost 1 base and 0 bases, in that order; junction bases with no gene match: 6. As DNA, the CDR3 is TGCGCCAGCAGCTTGTTATCGGACAGGGGGTCGAACACCGGGGAGCTGTTTTTT. Translated: CASSLLSDRGSNTGELFF.

The gene calls are TRBV7-2 and TRBJ2-4; D uncertain. Germline V gene data show CDR1 as SGHTA and CDR2 as FQGNSA. CDR3 length equals 14 residues. V lost 0 bases, J lost 7 bases, and 10 bases lay in between. The CDR3 spells CASSLAPDVNIQYF. CDR3 DNA: TGTGCCAGCAGCTTAGCGCCGGACGTGAACATTCAGTACTTC.

V and J are TRBV11-2 and TRBJ2-2; D not resolved. The CDR3 covers 14 residues. The V gene lost 5 bases and the J gene lost 1 base, with 8 bases spanning the gap. Germline CDR1 SGHAT, CDR2 FQNNGV. In nucleotides, the CDR3 is TGTGCCAGCAGCACTACGGGGAACACCGGGGAGCTGTTTTTT. It specifies CASSTTGNTGELFF.

This clonotype was observed a single time. This rearrangement joins TRBV27 to TRBJ2-1, with a possible D match to TRBD2 (6 bases). The CDR3 spans 13 residues. The V gene lost 5 bases and the J gene lost 9 bases, with 14 bases spanning the gap. CDR1 and CDR2 (germline): MNHEY, SMNVEV (reference sequence). The CDR3 is CASSGPWRGEQFF. The DNA of the CDR3 is TGTGCCAGCAGTGGTCCCTGGCGGGGTGAGCAGTTCTTC.

The chain uses TRBV7-2 and TRBJ2-3; 8 nucleotides line up with TRBD1. Germline assignment: CDR1 SGHTA and CDR2 FQGNSA. The CDR3 is 16 residues long. Trimming took 2 bases from V and 3 from J; bases not matched to a gene: 7. CDR3 coding DNA: TGTGCCAGCAGCTTATATGCAGGGGGCGCGACAGATACGCAGTATTTT. Encoded protein: CASSLYAGGATDTQYF.

This clonotype was picked up a small number of times. The chain joins TRBV28 to TRBJ2-1, with 9 bases lining up with TRBD2. V was pared by 3 bases and J by 7 bases, with 10 bases of the junction left unmatched. The CDR3 spans 16 residues. Germline values: CDR1 MDHEN, CDR2 SYDVKM. This chain's CDR3 is CASSFSRLAVGNEQFF. In DNA form, the CDR3 reads TGTGCCAGCAGTTTTTCCAGACTAGCGGTCGGGAATGAGCAGTTCTTC.

The chain couples TRBV11-2 to TRBJ2-3; 8 bases match TRBD1. The V gene end was trimmed by 1 base and the J gene end by 4 bases; junction bases not matched to a gene: 10. The CDR3 consists of 17 residues. The germline V gene has CDR1 SGHAT and CDR2 FQNNGV. The CDR3 sequence: CASSLVGQALSPDTQYF. In DNA, the CDR3 is TGTGCCAGCAGCTTAGTGGGACAGGCCCTTTCCCCAGATACGCAGTATTTT.

The CDR3 coding sequence is TGTGCCAGCAGGAGCCCCGGGACTAGCGCCTGGGGGGAGTTCTTC. Protein sequence: CASRSPGTSAWGEFF. This chain links TRBV6-5 with TRBJ2-1; TRBD2 agrees at 10 bases. Per the germline V gene, CDR1 is MNHEY and CDR2 is SVGAGI. Trimming took 6 bases from V and 14 from J; bases not matched to a gene: 16. The CDR3 is 15 residues long.

To note about this clonotype: Since a much larger clone is just one base distant, this may be a read error. The chain is built from TRBV27 and TRBJ2-4; D possibly corresponds to TRBD1 (5 bases). The J call is in doubt because the DNA end fits TRBJ2-7 better. Per germline, CDR1 MNHEY and CDR2 SMNVEV (reference sequence). The CDR3 loop spans 13 amino acids. This CDR3 is CASSMTAPYEQYF. CDR3 sequence (DNA): TGTGCCAGCAGTATGACAGCCCCCTACGAGCAGTACTTC.

The CDR3 sequence: CASSQAGGKTGELFF. CDR3 nucleotide sequence: TGCGCCAGCAGCCAAGCCGGGGGAAAGACCGGGGAGCTGTTTTTT. This chain connects TRBV4-1 to TRBJ2-2; maybe TRBD2 (6 bases). Germline V gene sequence: CDR1 MGHRA, CDR2 YSYEKL. CDR3 length equals 15 residues. Trimming took 1 base from V and 5 from J, leaving 11 bases between them.

A few counts support this clonotype. The rearrangement uses TRBV6-6 and TRBJ2-7; 8 bases map to TRBD1. The V and J ends lost 6 bases and 3 bases, in that order; junction bases with no gene match: 10. Germline assignment: CDR1 MNHNY and CDR2 SVGAGI (reference sequence). The CDR3 contains 15 residues. The CDR3 sequence is CASRSPGTGNYEQYF. The DNA of the CDR3 is TGTGCCAGCAGGTCACCCGGGACAGGAAACTACGAGCAGTACTTC.

At least ten counts were recorded for this clonotype. This rearrangement joins TRBV29-1 to TRBJ1-2; TRBD1 is a possible D gene (6 bases). CDR1 and CDR2 (germline): SQVTM, ANQGSEA. The CDR3 covers 11 residues. V gave up 6 bases and J gave up 4 bases, with 9 bases separating them. The CDR3 DNA reads TGCAGCGTCGGGGGGGCCTATGGCTACACCTTC. Its protein product is CSVGGAYGYTF. Full variable domain (rest looked up from reference TRBV29-1 and TRBJ1-2): SAVISQKPSRDICQRGTSLTIQCQVDSQVTMMFWYRQQPGQSLTLIATANQGSEATYESGFVIDKFPISRPNLTFSTLTVSNMSPEDSSIYLCSVGGAYGYTFGSGTRLTVV.

This clonotype was picked up a small number of times. The V and J genes are TRBV14 and TRBJ2-1; weak D call: TRBD1 (6 bases). The CDR3 totals 16 residues. Trimming left V 0 bases short and J 3 bases short, with 12 bases between. CDR1 SGHDN and CDR2 FVKESK come from the germline V gene. In DNA form, the CDR3 reads TGTGCCAGCAGCCAAGAAGCAGGGGCCGACTACAATGAGCAGTTCTTC. This gives the protein CASSQEAGADYNEQFF.

This clonotype was seen a few times. This chain joins TRBV7-8 and TRBJ1-2; possibly TRBD1 for D (5 bases). The CDR3 loop spans 15 amino acids. In germline, CDR1 is SGHVS, CDR2 FQNEAQ. V was cut by 1 base and J by 1 base, with 10 bases left in between. Here the CDR3 DNA reads TGTGCCAGCAGCTTAGAAACAGGCCTTAACTATGGCTACACCTTC. This translates into CASSLETGLNYGYTF.

V and J are TRBV29-1 and TRBJ1-2; D is ambiguous. Trimming left V 7 bases short and J 1 base short, with 10 bases between. Looked up from germline, CDR1 is SQVTM and CDR2 is ANQGSEA. This CDR3 has 12 residues. The CDR3 sequence: CSAKTVNYGYTF. The CDR3 DNA reads TGCAGCGCGAAAACAGTTAACTATGGCTACACCTTC.

This clonotype came up a few times. In DNA form, the CDR3 reads TGTGCCAGCAGTTTATCCGGACTTACCTACGAGCAGTACTTC. This gives the protein CASSLSGLTYEQYF. The chain has TRBV28 and TRBJ2-7; perhaps TRBD2 as D (5 bases). The germline V gene encodes CDR1 MDHEN and CDR2 SYDVKM. The CDR3 has 14 amino acids. The germline V and J ends were trimmed by 1 base and 2 bases, with 9 bases remaining between them.

CDR3 bases: TGCAGTGCCCCCATCCCGGGACTAGACTCCTACGAGCAGTACTTC. Protein product: CSAPIPGLDSYEQYF. The chain has TRBV20-1 and TRBJ2-7; 8 bases fit TRBD2. Germline V gives CDR1 DFQATT, CDR2 SNEGSKA (reference sequence). The CDR3 is 15 amino acids. The J segment lost 0 bases and the V segment lost 6 bases, leaving 10 bases of the junction unmatched.

This chain links TRBV10-1 with TRBJ2-3; possible D gene TRBD2, 5 bases. V was pared by 2 bases and J by 4 bases, with 16 bases between. The CDR3 sequence is 16 residues long. Germline V gene data show CDR1 as WNHNN and CDR2 as SYGVQD (reference sequence). CDR3 amino acids: CASSERRTETPDTQYF. CDR3 nucleotides: TGCGCCAGCAGTGAGAGGAGGACGGAAACTCCAGATACGCAGTATTTT.

This sequence joins TRBV20-1 and TRBJ2-4; TRBD2 agrees at 7 bases. The CDR3 spans 13 residues. Germline assignment: CDR1 DFQATT and CDR2 SNEGSKA (reference sequence). V lost 3 bases and J lost 9; bases outside the gene matches: 8. Here the CDR3 reads CSASGGERGIQYF. The DNA of the CDR3 is TGCAGTGCTAGTGGGGGGGAAAGAGGCATTCAGTACTTC.

This chain links TRBV4-3 with TRBJ1-4; D is possibly TRBD1 (5 bases). The CDR3 has 14 residues. Trimming took 3 bases from V and 12 from J, leaving 17 bases between them. Per germline, CDR1 LGHNA and CDR2 YSLEER. CDR3 in DNA: TGCGCCAGCAGCCAGACAGTTACCCGACAGCAACTGTTTTTT. Translating it yields CASSQTVTRQQLFF.

V gene TRBV20-1 combines with J gene TRBJ1-2; 8 bases align to TRBD1. Germline-derived CDR1 and CDR2 are DFQATT and SNEGSKA (reference sequence). V lost 0 bases, J lost 8 bases, and 5 bases stayed unmatched. The CDR3 sequence is 13 residues long. As DNA, the CDR3 is TGCAGTGCTAGAGACAGGGGGCAAAGAGGCTACACCTTC. This codes for CSARDRGQRGYTF.

CDR3 amino acids: CASSLRGQVGETQYF. The CDR3 DNA follows: TGTGCCAGCAGCTTACGAGGACAGGTCGGGGAGACCCAGTACTTC. The chain uses TRBV7-8 and TRBJ2-7, with 7 nucleotides matching TRBD1. The end of the DNA is better explained by TRBJ2-5, so the J call may be wrong. The CDR3 contains 15 residues. Germline V gene sequence: CDR1 SGHVS, CDR2 FQNEAQ.

The J gene is TRBJ2-1, the V gene TRBV5-1, with 7 bases aligning to TRBD1. Germline CDR1 and CDR2: SGHRS and YFSETQ. This CDR3 region has 13 residues. Trimming at V came to 5 bases and at J to 5 bases, leaving 4 bases not matched to a gene. CDR3 DNA sequence: TGCGCCAGCAGGGGGACAGCGGACAATGAGCAGTTCTTC. Its protein product is CASRGTADNEQFF.

This chain connects TRBV10-3 to TRBJ1-2; 8 positions match TRBD1. V was pared by 5 bases and J by 8 bases, with 16 bases of the junction left unmatched. The CDR3 has 16 residues. Germline-derived CDR1 and CDR2 are ENHRY and SYGVKD. In DNA form, the CDR3 reads TGTGCCATCAGTAAGGAGGACAGGGCCTCGATCGGGGGCTACACCTTC. Translation: CAISKEDRASIGGYTF.

This chain joins TRBV7-9 and TRBJ1-2; D is unresolved. The V gene lost 7 bases and the J gene lost 4 bases, with 16 bases spanning the gap. Germline V lookup: CDR1 SEHNR, CDR2 FQNEAQ (reference sequence). The CDR3 consists of 14 residues. The CDR3: CASTDLLRAYGYTF. Written as DNA, the CDR3 is TGTGCCAGCACCGACCTACTCCGGGCCTATGGCTACACCTTC. Full variable domain (missing parts from reference TRBV7-9 and TRBJ1-2): DTGVSQNPRHKITKRGQNVTFRCDPISEHNRLYWYRQTLGQGPEFLTYFQNEAQLEKSRLLSDRFSAERPKGSFSTLEIQRTEQGDSAMYLCASTDLLRAYGYTFGSGTRLTVV.